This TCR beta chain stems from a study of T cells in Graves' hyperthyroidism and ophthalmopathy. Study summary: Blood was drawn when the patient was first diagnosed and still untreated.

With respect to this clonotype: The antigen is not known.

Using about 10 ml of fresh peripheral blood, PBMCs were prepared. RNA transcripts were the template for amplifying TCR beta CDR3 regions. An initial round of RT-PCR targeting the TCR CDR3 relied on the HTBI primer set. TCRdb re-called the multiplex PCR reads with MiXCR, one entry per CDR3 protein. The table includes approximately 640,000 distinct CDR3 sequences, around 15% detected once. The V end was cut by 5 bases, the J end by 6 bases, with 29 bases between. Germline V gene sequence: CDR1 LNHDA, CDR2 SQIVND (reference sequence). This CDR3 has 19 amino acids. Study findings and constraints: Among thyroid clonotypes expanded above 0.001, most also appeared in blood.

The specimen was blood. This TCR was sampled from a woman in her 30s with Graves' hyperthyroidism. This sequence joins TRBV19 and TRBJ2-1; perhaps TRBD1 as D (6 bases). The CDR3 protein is CASSSRRKIRDTDGNEQFF. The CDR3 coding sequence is TGTGCCAGTAGTTCCCGCAGAAAAATACGGGACACCGATGGCAATGAGCAGTTCTTC.